This is a list of T cell receptor beta chains from one sample in a study of cytomegalovirus exposure and HLA in healthy donors. Produced via immunoSEQ multiplex PCR; TCRdb's table is partial and in-frame only. The sample has about 62,000 clones; about 82% are singletons. The sample taken for sequencing was PBMCs. These receptors all come from a woman in her twenties or thirties in good health and CMV-seronegative. CDR3s include the opening cysteine and the closing phenylalanine or tryptophan. A D gene is named only where the DNA matches it firmly. Rows give clone size only sometimes, using once, few, many, or a class for an expanded clone.

cdr3_aa cdr3_nt d_call v_call clone_size j_call
CASSLVGAQAFF TGTGCCAGCAGCTTGGTAGGGGCCCAAGCTTTCTTT - TRBV5-4 - TRBJ1-1
CASNNRGPGETQYF TGTGCCAGCAATAACAGGGGGCCGGGGGAGACCCAGTACTTC TRBD1 TRBV2 - TRBJ2-5
CASSNTVNTEAFF TGCGCCAGCAGCAACACCGTGAACACTGAAGCTTTCTTT - TRBV10-2 - TRBJ1-1
CATSITAATNEKLFF TGTGCCACCAGCATCACAGCAGCAACTAATGAAAAACTGTTTTTT - TRBV15 once TRBJ1-4
CASSVGTGVYNEQFF TGTGCCAGCAGCGTTGGGACAGGGGTCTACAATGAGCAGTTCTTC - TRBV21-1 - TRBJ2-1
CASILSPRMNTEAFF TGTGCCAGCATTCTTAGCCCGCGGATGAACACTGAAGCTTTCTTT - TRBV7-9 - TRBJ1-1
CASNPTGDYGYTF TGTGCCAGCAACCCGACAGGGGACTATGGCTACACCTTC TRBD1 TRBV6-6 - TRBJ1-2
CASSMGGDGNTIYF TGTGCCAGTAGTATGGGGGGAGATGGAAACACCATATATTTT - TRBV19 - TRBJ1-3
CASSLDGENAKNIQYF TGTGCCAGCAGCCTGGACGGGGAGAATGCCAAAAACATTCAGTACTTC - TRBV14 - TRBJ2-4
CASSVPGTQETQYF TGTGCCAGCAGTGTCCCAGGGACTCAAGAGACCCAGTACTTC - TRBV25-1 - TRBJ2-5
CASSLAGLNTGELFF TGTGCCAGCAGTTTGGCGGGGCTGAACACCGGGGAGCTGTTTTTT - TRBV28 - TRBJ2-2
CASSPGEGADGYTF TGTGCCAGCAGCCCCGGTGAGGGGGCCGATGGCTACACCTTC TRBD1 TRBV6-5 - TRBJ1-2
CASSQTDTQYF TGTGCCAGCAGTCAGACAGATACGCAGTATTTT - TRBV28 - TRBJ2-3
CASSPTTGTKNTEAFF TGTGCCAGCAGCCCCACTACGGGAACCAAGAACACTGAAGCTTTCTTT - TRBV25-1 - TRBJ1-1
CASSLGLARETQYF TGCGCCAGCAGCTTGGGACTAGCTCGTGAGACCCAGTACTTC TRBD2 TRBV5-1 - TRBJ2-5
CASGGEMNTEAFF TGTGCCAGCGGGGGGGAGATGAACACTGAAGCTTTCTTT - TRBV2 - TRBJ1-1
CASSPNDTPGNTIYF TGTGCCAGCTCTCCCAACGACACACCTGGAAACACCATATATTTT - TRBV18 - TRBJ1-3
CASSFGLAATYEQYF TGTGCCAGCAGCTTTGGACTAGCGGCTACCTACGAGCAGTACTTC TRBD2 TRBV7-2 - TRBJ2-7
CASSPSVGELFF TGTGCCAGCAGCCCTAGCGTCGGGGAGCTGTTTTTT - TRBV7-9 few TRBJ2-2
CASSDRGNEQFF TGTGCCAGCAGTGACAGGGGGAATGAGCAGTTCTTC TRBD1 TRBV2 once TRBJ2-1
CASSSSGTGGYEQYF TGTGCCAGCAGTTCCTCCGGGACAGGGGGCTACGAGCAGTACTTC TRBD1 TRBV2 - TRBJ2-7
CASRGQGGEKLFF TGTGCCAGCAGGGGACAGGGAGGGGAAAAACTGTTTTTT TRBD1 TRBV6-1 - TRBJ1-4
CASSPFLAGIYEQYF TGTGCCAGCAGCCCCTTCCTAGCGGGGATCTACGAGCAGTACTTC TRBD2 TRBV9 - TRBJ2-7
CATSNNYEREQYF TGTGCCACCAGCAATAATTATGAGCGGGAGCAGTACTTC - TRBV15 - TRBJ2-7
CASSWRTVSGNTIYF TGTGCCAGCAGCTGGAGGACAGTTTCTGGAAACACCATATATTTT - TRBV5-8 - TRBJ1-3
CASSPGTGRVDTQYF TGTGCCAGCAGCCCCGGGACAGGGAGAGTAGATACGCAGTATTTT TRBD1 TRBV7-6 few TRBJ2-3